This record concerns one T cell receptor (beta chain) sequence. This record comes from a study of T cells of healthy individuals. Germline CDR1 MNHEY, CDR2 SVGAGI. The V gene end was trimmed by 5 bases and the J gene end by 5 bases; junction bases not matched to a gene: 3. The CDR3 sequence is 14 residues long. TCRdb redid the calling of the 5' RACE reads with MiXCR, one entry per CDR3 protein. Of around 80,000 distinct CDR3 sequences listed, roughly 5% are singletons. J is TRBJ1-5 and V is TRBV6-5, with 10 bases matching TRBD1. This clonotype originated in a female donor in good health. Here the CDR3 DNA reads TGTGCCAGCAGTAAAGGGACAGGGGATCAGCCCCAGCATTTT. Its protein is CASSKGTGDQPQHF.